This T cell receptor (beta chain) comes out of a study of OX40 agonist ivuxolimab in advanced cancers. V dropped 8 bases and J dropped 9 bases, with 14 bases sitting between them. Germline V CDR1 and CDR2: SGHVS, FNYEAQ. The CDR3 totals 13 residues. Assay: immunoSEQ multiplex PCR; the TCRdb copy retains only in-frame clones and omits some. The sample shows about 64,000 clones, approximately 80% of them seen only once. The material sequenced was CD4+ or CD8+ T cells sorted from blood, taken in a trial of the OX40 agonist ivuxolimab. This TCR was sampled from an adult with an advanced solid tumor such as melanoma, head and neck, liver or kidney cancer. The chain couples TRBV7-6 to TRBJ1-6, with D uncertain. Written as DNA, the CDR3 is TGTGCCAGCGGTAGGAGCTCCGGTTCACCCCTCCACTTT. Protein product: CASGRSSGSPLHF.